This TCR beta chain was identified in a study of regulatory T cells in long-lasting Graves disease. The germline CDR1 and CDR2 sequences are MDHEN and SYDVKM. The CDR3 runs to 14 residues. V lost 6 bases and J lost 7, with 15 bases in between. Study conclusions and caveats: Among samples with persistent disease, TRBV28, TRBJ1-2 and TRBJ2-5 were favored. With a few thousand shared public clonotypes, persistent patients exceeded new patients, who shared 950 to 1,000. Small sample size may have lowered accuracy.

This clonotype was observed many times. The antigen is undetermined. Arm-PCR of CDR3 regions and iRepertoire HTBI primers were the basis on which TCR beta libraries were built. TCRdb reprocessed the multiplex PCR reads with MiXCR, giving one entry per CDR3 protein. The sample lists 300,000 to 450,000 distinct CDR3 sequences, 15% to 18% occurring once. As to time point: newly diagnosed GD, antithyroid drugs for less than 3 months. RNA from PBMCs was the source of the TCR library. An endocrinology unit in Xi'an, China, supplied the patients. The chain carries TRBV28 and TRBJ1-4, with TRBD1 as a possible D gene (6 bases). This TCR was recovered from a female donor with Graves disease. Sequenced here: peripheral blood mononuclear cells (PBMCs), sampled at new diagnosis, from a patient treated with antithyroid drugs. The CDR3 DNA sequence: TGTGCCAGCAGCGGGGGGGCGATGGGTGAAAAACTGTTTTTT. Amino acid sequence: CASSGGAMGEKLFF.